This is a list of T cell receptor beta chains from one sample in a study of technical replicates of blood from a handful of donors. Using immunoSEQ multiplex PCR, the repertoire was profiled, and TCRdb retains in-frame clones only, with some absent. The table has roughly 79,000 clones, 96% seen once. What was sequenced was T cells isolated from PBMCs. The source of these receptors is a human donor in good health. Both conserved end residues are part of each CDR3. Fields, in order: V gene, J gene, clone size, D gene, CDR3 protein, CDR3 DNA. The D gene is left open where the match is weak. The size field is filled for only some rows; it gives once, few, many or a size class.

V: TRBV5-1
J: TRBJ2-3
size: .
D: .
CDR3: CASSLEAGNTDTQYF
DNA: TGCGCCAGCAGCTTGGAGGCAGGGAACACAGATACGCAGTATTTT

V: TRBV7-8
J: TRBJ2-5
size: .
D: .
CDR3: CASSFQGGQGIRETQYF
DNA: TGTGCCAGCAGCTTTCAGGGTGGGCAGGGAATTCGGGAGACCCAGTACTTC

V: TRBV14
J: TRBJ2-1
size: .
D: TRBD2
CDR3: CASSQDWREALSLSNEQFF
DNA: TGTGCCAGCAGCCAAGATTGGCGGGAGGCATTGAGCCTTTCCAATGAGCAGTTCTTC

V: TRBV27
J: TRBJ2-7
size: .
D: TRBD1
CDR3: CASSLSPTGGNEQYF
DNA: TGTGCCAGCAGTTTGTCCCCGACAGGGGGGAACGAGCAGTACTTC

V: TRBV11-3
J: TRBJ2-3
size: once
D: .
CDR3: CASSSSTPDTQYF
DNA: TGTGCCAGCAGCTCATCGACACCAGATACGCAGTATTTT

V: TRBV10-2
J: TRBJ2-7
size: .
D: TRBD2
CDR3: CASSLKREMDEQYF
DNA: TGCGCCAGCAGTCTTAAGCGGGAGATGGACGAGCAGTACTTC

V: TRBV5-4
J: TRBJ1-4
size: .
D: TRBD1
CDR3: CASSFMGTGDEKLFF
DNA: TGTGCCAGCAGCTTTATGGGGACAGGGGATGAAAAACTGTTTTTT

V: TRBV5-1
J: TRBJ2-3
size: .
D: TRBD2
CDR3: CASSISVRTSGRVADTQYF
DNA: TGCGCCAGCAGCATCTCTGTCCGGACTAGCGGGAGGGTGGCAGATACGCAGTATTTT

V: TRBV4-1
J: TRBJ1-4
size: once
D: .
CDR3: CASSQIRAGTNEKLFF
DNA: TGCGCCAGCAGCCAAATAAGGGCAGGGACTAATGAAAAACTGTTTTTT

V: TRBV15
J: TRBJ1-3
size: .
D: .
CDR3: CATRRADGNTIYF
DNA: TGTGCCACCAGGAGGGCAGATGGAAACACCATATATTTT

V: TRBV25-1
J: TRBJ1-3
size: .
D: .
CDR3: CASSESPGIASGNTIYF
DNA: TGTGCCAGCAGTGAATCTCCGGGGATTGCCTCTGGAAACACCATATATTTT

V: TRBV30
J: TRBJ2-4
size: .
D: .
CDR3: CAWTSEAKNIQYF
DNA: TGTGCCTGGACTAGCGAGGCCAAAAACATTCAGTACTTC

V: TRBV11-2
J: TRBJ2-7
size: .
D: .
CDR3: CASSLGAGTYEQYF
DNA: TGTGCCAGCAGCTTAGGCGCAGGGACCTACGAGCAGTACTTC

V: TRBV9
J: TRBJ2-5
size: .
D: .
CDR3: CASSPIAAQETQYF
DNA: TGTGCCAGCAGTCCTATAGCGGCCCAAGAGACCCAGTACTTC